A single sample gave rise to the 30 T cell receptor beta chains below, sequenced in a study of cytomegalovirus exposure and HLA in healthy donors. PCR used 60 Vbeta primers and 13 Jbeta primers. Produced via immunoSEQ multiplex PCR; TCRdb's table is partial and in-frame only. The repertoire consists of about 190,000 clones, with about 77% occurring once and the leading ten covering approximately 2%. The material sequenced was PBMCs. These receptor sequences come from a woman between 25 and 40 years old in good health and CMV-seropositive.

The CDR3 protein is CSVAAGFDQPQHF. In DNA, the CDR3 is TGCAGCGTTGCCGCAGGGTTCGATCAGCCCCAGCATTTT. The rearrangement links TRBV29-1 to TRBJ1-5; possible D gene TRBD1, 5 bases. Trimming removed 4 bases from V and 5 bases from J, with 12 bases in between. The CDR3 loop spans 13 amino acids. CDR1 and CDR2 (germline): SQVTM, ANQGSEA.

The table lists this clone with a few counts. The chain joins TRBV7-3 to TRBJ1-4; 7 bases fit TRBD1. Per germline, CDR1 SGHTA and CDR2 FQGTGA. The V segment lost 5 bases and the J segment 8 bases; nucleotides outside the gene matches: 5. This CDR3 region has 13 residues. CDR3 sequence: CASSKGAGEKLFF. DNA for the CDR3: TGTGCCAGCAGCAAGGGGGCGGGAGAAAAACTGTTTTTT.

The rearrangement uses TRBV18 and TRBJ1-3; D possibly corresponds to TRBD1 (5 bases). Germline V gene sequence: CDR1 KGHSH, CDR2 LQKENI. The CDR3 length is 16 residues. V lost 1 base and J lost 0, with 10 bases in between. Here the CDR3 reads CASSPLDTSSGNTIYF. The CDR3 coding sequence is TGTGCCAGCTCACCACTGGACACCTCCTCTGGAAACACCATATATTTT.

J is TRBJ2-5 and V is TRBV5-1, with 7 bases fitting TRBD2. TRBJ2-7 explains the end of the DNA better; the J call may be wrong. Germline V CDR1 and CDR2: SGHRS, YFSETQ. CDR3 size: 14 residues. The CDR3 region has the DNA TGCGCCAGCACTTCGGTGGCGGGGGCCTACGAGCAGTACTTC. Protein: CASTSVAGAYEQYF.

The rearrangement uses TRBV18 and TRBJ2-7; 9 nucleotides align to TRBD1. From germline, CDR1 is KGHSH and CDR2 LQKENI. The junction had 6 bases not matched to a gene; V was cut back by 5 bases and J by 13 bases. The CDR3 consists of 11 residues. The CDR3 reads CASSSGTGTYF. In nucleotides, the CDR3 is TGTGCCAGCTCATCCGGGACAGGGACCTACTTC.

J is TRBJ2-3 and V is TRBV5-4; a weak D match, TRBD2 (6 bases). This CDR3 contains 15 residues. The ends were cut back, 5 bases at V and 1 base at J, with 14 bases in the middle. From germline, CDR1 is SGHNT and CDR2 YYREEE (reference sequence). CDR3 amino acids: CASSGPGGGTDTQYF. Written as DNA, the CDR3 is TGTGCCAGCAGTGGGCCAGGAGGGGGCACAGATACGCAGTATTTT.

This clone was seen a few times. The chain recombines TRBV4-1 with TRBJ2-3; TRBD2 might be the D (6 bases). CDR1 is MGHRA and CDR2 is YSYEKL in the germline V gene. The germline V and J ends were trimmed by 0 bases and 4 bases, with 14 bases remaining between them. The CDR3 length is 16 residues. The CDR3, as DNA: TGCGCCAGCAGCCAAGATTGGGGCAGGGAGGCAGATACGCAGTATTTT. Its translation is CASSQDWGREADTQYF.

The V and J genes are TRBV2 and TRBJ1-5; possibly TRBD1 for D (5 bases). The CDR3 covers 14 residues. V was pared by 2 bases and J by 5 bases, with 10 bases between. Per the germline V gene, CDR1 is SNHLY and CDR2 is FYNNEI. The CDR3 protein is CASSEMGGDQPQHF. The CDR3 nucleotides read TGTGCCAGCAGTGAAATGGGGGGAGATCAGCCCCAGCATTTT. Combining the CDR3 with reference TRBV2 and TRBJ1-5 gives the whole variable domain EPEVTQTPSHQVTQMGQEVILRCVPISNHLYFYWYRQILGQKVEFLVSFYNNEISEKSEIFDDQFSVERPDGSNFTLKIRSTKLEDSAMYFCASSEMGGDQPQHFGDGTRLSIL.

The chain carries TRBV19 and TRBJ2-2; 7 positions match TRBD2. V was pared by 4 bases and J by 1 base, with 6 bases of the junction left unmatched. CDR3 size: 16 residues. In germline, CDR1 is LNHDA, CDR2 SQIVND (reference sequence). In DNA form, the CDR3 reads TGTGCCAGTAGTACTGGGCGGGAGAGGAACACCGGGGAGCTGTTTTTT. The encoded protein is CASSTGRERNTGELFF.

The chain employs TRBV4-3 and TRBJ2-7; perhaps TRBD2 as D (5 bases). CDR1 is LGHNA, CDR2 YSLEER, per germline. The CDR3 length is 14 residues. V was cut by 4 bases and J by 10 bases, with 20 bases left in between. This CDR3 is CASSPERSFGEQYF. In DNA, the CDR3 is TGCGCCAGCAGCCCAGAAAGGAGCTTCGGGGAACAGTACTTC.

V is TRBV9 and J is TRBJ1-6, with 10 bases identical to TRBD1. Germline CDR1 reads SGDLS; CDR2 reads YYNGEE. This CDR3 contains 17 residues. The V and J ends lost 3 bases and 1 base, in that order; junction bases with no gene match: 4. In DNA, the CDR3 is TGTGCCAGCAGCGCGAGGACAGGGGGGTCCTATAATTCACCCCTCCACTTT. This sequence encodes CASSARTGGSYNSPLHF.

The V call is TRBV27, the J call TRBJ2-1; possibly TRBD2 for D (5 bases). The V gene lost 2 bases and the J gene lost 6 bases, with 11 bases spanning the gap. The V gene's germline CDR1 is MNHEY and CDR2 SMNVEV (reference sequence). The CDR3 contains 14 residues. CDR3 residues: CASSLKPGINEQFF. The DNA for the CDR3 is TGTGCCAGCAGTTTAAAGCCCGGGATCAATGAGCAGTTCTTC.

The CDR3: CASSTPRSNQPQHF. DNA of the CDR3: TGTGCCAGCAGTACACCAAGAAGCAATCAGCCCCAGCATTTT. The chain employs TRBV28 and TRBJ1-5; no firm D call. The germline V gene encodes CDR1 MDHEN and CDR2 SYDVKM. The CDR3 is 14 residues long. V was trimmed by 5 bases and J by 1 base, leaving 9 bases between them. Variable domain in full (rest from reference TRBV28 and TRBJ1-5): DVKVTQSSRYLVKRTGEKVFLECVQDMDHENMFWYRQDPGLGLRLIYFSYDVKMKEKGDIPEGYSVSREKKERFSLILESASTNQTSMYLCASSTPRSNQPQHFGDGTRLSIL.

V usage is TRBV15 and J usage is TRBJ1-4; D not certain. The V and J ends lost 1 base and 7 bases respectively, with 7 bases between them. Germline V CDR1 and CDR2: LNHNV, YYDKDF (reference sequence). The CDR3 covers 13 residues. The CDR3 sequence is CATSRGPGEKLFF. The CDR3 DNA is TGTGCCACCAGCAGAGGTCCGGGTGAAAAACTGTTTTTT.

J is TRBJ2-5 and V is TRBV7-2; 8 bases are a match to TRBD2. This CDR3 contains 15 residues. V lost 1 base and J lost 4; bases outside the gene matches: 5. The germline V gene encodes CDR1 SGHTA and CDR2 FQGNSA. The CDR3 DNA follows: TGTGCCAGCAGCTTAGGGGGACTAGGAGTAGAGACCCAGTACTTC. Translating it yields CASSLGGLGVETQYF.

The chain joins TRBV11-2 to TRBJ2-5; no clear D gene. Germline CDR1 is SGHAT and CDR2 is FQNNGV. Trimming took off 3 bases at V and 5 bases at J, with 4 bases between the two ends. CDR3 length: 11 amino acids. CDR3 DNA sequence: TGTGCCAGCAGCTTCGGGGAGACCCAGTACTTC. This sequence encodes CASSFGETQYF. Filled out from reference TRBV11-2 and TRBJ2-5, the complete variable domain reads EAGVAQSPRYKIIEKRQSVAFWCNPISGHATLYWYQQILGQGPKLLIQFQNNGVVDDSQLPKDRFSAERLKGVDSTLKIQPAKLEDSAVYLCASSFGETQYFGPGTRLLVL.

This clone was seen a handful of times. The rearrangement joins TRBV6-4 to TRBJ2-3, with TRBD2 matching 10 bases. The CDR3 is 14 residues long. V lost 5 bases to trimming and J lost 1 base; unmatched junction nucleotides: 0. CDR1 is MRHNA, CDR2 SNTAGT, per germline. CDR3 protein: CASSTSGGTDTQYF. In nucleotides, the CDR3 is TGTGCCAGCAGTACTAGCGGGGGCACAGATACGCAGTATTTT.

This clone was seen only once. This chain links TRBV9 with TRBJ2-2; 8 positions match TRBD1. The CDR3 has 18 residues. Per germline, CDR1 SGDLS and CDR2 YYNGEE. The J segment lost 4 bases and the V segment lost 1 base, leaving 12 bases of the junction unmatched. CDR3 DNA sequence: TGTGCCAGCAGCGTACCAGCAGGGGGCTTCAAGAGCACCGGGGAGCTGTTTTTT. This sequence encodes CASSVPAGGFKSTGELFF.

The CDR3 sequence: CATRLAGVGETQYF. CDR3 nucleotide sequence: TGTGCCACCCGACTAGCGGGAGTCGGGGAGACCCAGTACTTC. J is TRBJ2-5 and V is TRBV27, with TRBD2 matching 12 bases. The CDR3 has 14 amino acids. Germline lookup yields CDR1 MNHEY and CDR2 SMNVEV (reference sequence). Trimming took 10 bases from V and 5 from J; bases not matched to a gene: 8.

With regard to this clone: Other nucleotide sequences from this sample produce the same CDR3. The chain joins TRBV30 to TRBJ2-5, with TRBD2 matching 10 bases. The CDR3 contains 16 residues. With 0 bases clipped from V and 7 bases from J, the junction kept 11 bases outside the gene matches. Germline V gene data show CDR1 as GTSNPN and CDR2 as SVGIG (reference sequence). The CDR3 DNA reads TGTGCCTGGAGTGTAGGGCTAGCGGGGGCCCAGGGGACCCAGTACTTC. This encodes CAWSVGLAGAQGTQYF.

This clone was counted a single time. In nucleotides, the CDR3 is TGTGCCTGGAACATTGGGGGGGGCAAGGGGTGGGAGACCCAGTACTTC. It is translated as CAWNIGGGKGWETQYF. The chain recombines TRBV30 with TRBJ2-5, with a tentative D call TRBD2 (7 bases). CDR3 length: 16 amino acids. Germline assignment: CDR1 GTSNPN and CDR2 SVGIG (reference sequence). Trimming took 4 bases from V and 5 from J, leaving 23 bases between them.

The chain uses TRBV9 and TRBJ2-1; TRBD2 matches 12 bases. After removal of 4 bases from V and 1 base from J, the junction contained 3 bases not matched to a gene. From germline, CDR1 is SGDLS and CDR2 YYNGEE. The CDR3 sequence is 16 residues long. The CDR3 nucleotides read TGTGCCAGCAGCTCGACTAGCGGGGGTTCCTACAATGAGCAGTTCTTC. This encodes CASSSTSGGSYNEQFF.

The chain carries TRBV9 and TRBJ2-2; 8 bases fit TRBD2. This CDR3 has 18 amino acids. CDR1 is SGDLS and CDR2 is YYNGEE in the germline V gene. The ends lost 2 bases at V and 5 bases at J; junction bases unmatched: 14. The CDR3 region has the DNA TGTGCCAGCAGCGTTCGGAACACACCAGCGGGAGATACCGGGGAGCTGTTTTTT. Residues: CASSVRNTPAGDTGELFF.

This chain links TRBV19 with TRBJ1-6; 9 bases are shared with TRBD1. This CDR3 has 13 amino acids. V gave up 7 bases and J gave up 9 bases; unmatched junction bases: 4. Per the germline V gene, CDR1 is LNHDA and CDR2 is SQIVND (reference sequence). The CDR3 nucleotides read TGTGCCAGTATGCCGGACAGGGGTTCACCCCTCCACTTT. Its translation: CASMPDRGSPLHF.

The V gene is TRBV30, the J gene TRBJ1-1; tentative D call: TRBD1 (6 bases). The CDR3 has 16 residues. Trimming shortened V by 5 bases and J by 0 bases, and 19 bases separated the two germline ends. Germline CDR1 is GTSNPN and CDR2 is SVGIG (reference sequence). The CDR3 coding sequence is TGTGCCTGGGGAGGTACAGGGAAGGGGATGAACACTGAAGCTTTCTTT. Translation: CAWGGTGKGMNTEAFF.

The rearrangement uses TRBV10-3 and TRBJ1-5, with D hard to call. V was cut by 0 bases and J by 5 bases, with 11 bases left in between. The germline V gene encodes CDR1 ENHRY and CDR2 SYGVKD. The CDR3 has 15 amino acids. CDR3 loop: CAISESQRLDQPQHF. In DNA, the CDR3 is TGTGCCATCAGTGAGTCCCAACGTCTAGATCAGCCCCAGCATTTT.

This chain connects TRBV4-2 to TRBJ1-2; 8 positions match TRBD1. Germline CDR1 is LGHNA and CDR2 is YNFKEQ. Germline trimming cut 1 base from V and 4 bases from J; bases unmatched to any gene: 17. This CDR3 contains 19 residues. This chain's CDR3 is CASSQGQLTGTGRSYGYTF. DNA for the CDR3: TGTGCCAGCAGCCAAGGGCAATTGACCGGGACAGGAAGATCCTATGGCTACACCTTC.

The J gene is TRBJ2-3, the V gene TRBV18, with TRBD2 identical over 7 bases. Per the germline V gene, CDR1 is KGHSH and CDR2 is LQKENI. This CDR3 comprises 16 residues. The trim removed 0 bases at V and 0 bases at J, leaving 3 bases unmatched. The CDR3 spells CASSPPTGLSTDTQYF. DNA for the CDR3: TGTGCCAGCTCACCACCGACGGGACTAAGCACAGATACGCAGTATTTT.

The gene calls are TRBV7-2 and TRBJ1-2; the D is unclear. V lost 0 bases to trimming and J lost 5 bases, with 16 bases between them. CDR1 and CDR2 from the germline V gene are SGHTA and FQGNSA. CDR3 size: 16 residues. CDR3 protein: CASSLAGSSSIYGYTF. CDR3 DNA: TGTGCCAGCAGCTTAGCGGGGAGTTCGTCCATATATGGCTACACCTTC. Full variable domain (rest looked up from reference TRBV7-2 and TRBJ1-2): GAGVSQSPSNKVTEKGKDVELRCDPISGHTALYWYRQSLGQGLEFLIYFQGNSAPDKSGLPSDRFSAERTGGSVSTLTIQRTQQEDSAVYLCASSLAGSSSIYGYTFGSGTRLTVV.

This sequence joins TRBV9 and TRBJ1-2; 8 bases are a match to TRBD1. This CDR3 contains 15 residues. With V trimmed by 4 bases and J by 3 bases, 8 bases remained unmatched. CDR1 and CDR2 from the germline V gene are SGDLS and YYNGEE. CDR3 protein: CASSPQTGVDYGYTF. The CDR3 coding sequence is TGTGCCAGCAGCCCTCAGACAGGGGTTGACTATGGCTACACCTTC.